The present entry profiles one TCR beta chain with its context. The target antigen is unknown. CDR3 length: 15 amino acids. From germline, CDR1 is SGHTA and CDR2 FQGNSA. Here immunoSEQ multiplex PCR was the method, and the copy in TCRdb shows in-frame clones only, minus some. The sample lists tens of thousands of clones; 85% to 95% were seen once. The data derive from a study of OX40 agonist ivuxolimab in advanced cancers. Whole-study context: Patients were treated with intravenous ivuxolimab, dosed at 0.01 to 10 mg/kg and infused every 2 weeks. Broader study findings: Some of the nonresponding patients also showed low levels of normalized T-cell clonal expansion.

Specimen: CD4+ or CD8+ T cells sorted from blood, collected in a trial of the OX40 agonist ivuxolimab. This chain uses TRBV7-2 with TRBJ2-5, with D possibly being TRBD2 (6 bases). The J call may be faulty, since TRBJ2-7 better matches the DNA end. This TCR came from an adult with an advanced solid tumor such as melanoma, head and neck, liver or kidney cancer. The CDR3 coding sequence is TGTGCCAGCAGCTCAGAAGATAGGACTATCTACGAGCAGTACTTC. Its translation is CASSSEDRTIYEQYF.